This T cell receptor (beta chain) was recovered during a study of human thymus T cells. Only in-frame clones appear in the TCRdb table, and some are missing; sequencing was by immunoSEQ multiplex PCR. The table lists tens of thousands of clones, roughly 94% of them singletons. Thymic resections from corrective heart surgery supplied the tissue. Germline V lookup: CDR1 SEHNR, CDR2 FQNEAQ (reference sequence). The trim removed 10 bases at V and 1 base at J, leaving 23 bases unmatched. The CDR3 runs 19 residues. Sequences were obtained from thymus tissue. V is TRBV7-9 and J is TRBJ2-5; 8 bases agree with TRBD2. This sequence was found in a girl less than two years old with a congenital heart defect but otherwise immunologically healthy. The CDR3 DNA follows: TGTGCCATCAAGAGACGCGGGGGGACCACCTCCCACTTCCAAGAGACCCAGTACTTC. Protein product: CAIKRRGGTTSHFQETQYF.